This T cell receptor (beta chain) emerged from a study of blood T cell repertoires in COVID-19. Among Cohort 3 donors, those recovered had two negative PCRs, clearance, or symptom resolution. From germline, CDR1 is SEHNR and CDR2 FQNEAQ (reference sequence). V lost 5 bases to trimming and J lost 7 bases; unmatched junction nucleotides: 9. The CDR3 length is 14 residues. As originally analysed: Researchers report that nucleated cell counts were estimated from reference gene primer amplification. TCRdb keeps only in-frame clones here, not all; method: immunoSEQ multiplex PCR. V and J calls and clone size follow that table, whereas D and trimming were derived from the DNA. This sample yields 250,000 to 350,000 clones, of which 87% are seen a single time; approximately 5% belongs to the top ten.

The receptor was isolated from a woman aged 25-40 years who had recovered from COVID-19. The sample consisted of PBMCs or T cells enriched from blood (not recorded which). This chain uses TRBV7-9 with TRBJ1-2; TRBD1 aligns across 8 bases. CDR3 region: CASSTWTGPFGYTF. The CDR3 DNA follows: TGTGCCAGCAGCACATGGACAGGGCCCTTTGGCTACACCTTC.